These T cell receptor beta chains were read from a single sample in a study of regulatory T cells in long-lasting Graves disease. Each CDR3 protein gets one entry after TCRdb re-called the multiplex PCR reads with MiXCR. The table lists about 560,000 distinct CDR3 sequences, about 15% of them singletons. Another study also made use of these data, one on T cells in Graves' hyperthyroidism and ophthalmopathy.

The sample was peripheral blood mononuclear cells (PBMCs), taken at new diagnosis, from a patient treated with antithyroid drugs. These receptors were taken from a man younger than 35 with Graves disease. Both conserved end residues are part of each CDR3. A D gene is named only where the DNA matches it firmly. Not every row has a clone size; where given, it reads once, few, many or a size class.

length | J | V | size | D | CDR3 | DNA
13 | TRBJ2-7 | TRBV30 | many | - | CAWSVGQSYEQYF | TGTGCCTGGAGTGTTGGGCAGAGCTACGAGCAGTACTTC
15 | TRBJ1-5 | TRBV5-1 | many | - | CASSLDGTSNQPQHF | TGCGCCAGCAGCTTGGACGGGACAAGCAATCAGCCCCAGCATTTT
13 | TRBJ2-7 | TRBV7-9 | - | - | CASSSVGPYEQYF | TGTGCCAGCAGCTCCGTAGGCCCCTACGAGCAGTACTTC
15 | TRBJ2-1 | TRBV7-9 | - | TRBD2 | CASAPGLADYNEQFF | TGTGCCAGCGCACCGGGACTAGCGGATTACAATGAGCAGTTCTTC
16 | TRBJ2-1 | TRBV2 | many | - | CASSVQRLSSYNEQFF | TGTGCCAGCAGTGTCCAGCGCCTCAGCTCCTACAATGAGCAGTTCTTC
16 | TRBJ2-3 | TRBV5-1 | many | - | CASSLVAGSSTDTQYF | TGCGCCAGCAGCTTGGTGGCGGGGTCTAGCACAGATACGCAGTATTTT
14 | TRBJ2-7 | TRBV18 | many | TRBD2 | CASSPPSGAYEQYF | TGTGCCAGCTCACCGCCTAGCGGAGCCTACGAGCAGTACTTC
15 | TRBJ2-3 | TRBV9 | many | - | CASSVSGRATDTQYF | TGTGCCAGCAGCGTATCTGGCAGGGCGACAGATACGCAGTATTTT
15 | TRBJ2-3 | TRBV7-9 | - | TRBD2 | CASSVSGTVPDTQYF | TGTGCCAGCAGCGTTAGCGGGACGGTACCAGATACGCAGTATTTT
16 | TRBJ2-3 | TRBV4-1 | few | - | CASSQGRGLSTDTQYF | TGCGCCAGCAGCCAAGGCCGCGGGCTAAGCACAGATACGCAGTATTTT
14 | TRBJ1-2 | TRBV30 | few | - | CAWSALGTAYGYTF | TGTGCCTGGAGCGCCTTAGGGACCGCGTATGGCTACACCTTC
15 | TRBJ1-2 | TRBV7-9 | few | - | CASSLSPAVTNGYTF | TGTGCCAGCAGCTTGTCTCCCGCAGTAACGAATGGCTACACCTTC
17 | TRBJ2-2 | TRBV20-1 | - | - | CSARSELDSRVTGELFF | TGCAGTGCTAGAAGTGAGTTGGATTCGAGAGTGACCGGGGAGCTGTTTTTT
17 | TRBJ2-6 | TRBV27 | many | - | CASSRQEAAFGANVLTF | TGTGCCAGCAGTAGACAGGAGGCGGCTTTTGGGGCCAACGTCCTGACTTTC
15 | TRBJ2-1 | TRBV28 | many | TRBD2 | CASSEGWGGGGEQFF | TGTGCCAGCAGTGAGGGATGGGGGGGTGGAGGTGAGCAGTTCTTC
17 | TRBJ1-2 | TRBV7-2 | - | - | CASSSIPWGGLNYGYTF | TGTGCCAGCAGCTCCATCCCTTGGGGAGGTTTAAACTATGGCTACACCTTC
16 | TRBJ2-1 | TRBV28 | many | - | CASSSRVTSSYNEQFF | TGTGCCAGCAGTTCCAGGGTAACTAGCTCCTACAATGAGCAGTTCTTC
15 | TRBJ2-3 | TRBV7-8 | many | - | CASSLAGYYTDTQYF | TGTGCCAGCAGCTTAGCGGGGTACTACACAGATACGCAGTATTTT
14 | TRBJ2-7 | TRBV5-1 | many | - | CASSLEPDRTEQYF | TGCGCCAGCAGCTTGGAGCCGGACCGGACTGAGCAGTACTTC
11 | TRBJ2-5 | TRBV5-1 | many | - | CASSAGETQYF | TGTGCCAGCAGCGCCGGGGAGACCCAGTACTTC
13 | TRBJ1-5 | TRBV20-1 | - | - | CSARAGQYQPQHF | TGCAGTGCTAGAGCCGGACAGTATCAGCCCCAGCATTTT
15 | TRBJ2-2 | TRBV9 | - | - | CASSVEGSYTGELFF | TGTGCCAGCAGCGTGGAAGGGTCCTACACCGGGGAGCTGTTTTTT
14 | TRBJ2-7 | TRBV2 | - | - | CASSEVTPPGEQYF | TGTGCCAGCAGTGAAGTTACTCCTCCGGGCGAGCAGTACTTC
15 | TRBJ2-5 | TRBV18 | many | - | CASSFTGPGAETQYF | TGTGCCAGCTCCTTCACTGGGCCGGGAGCGGAGACCCAGTACTTC
11 | TRBJ1-1 | TRBV3-1 | many | - | CASSAGDEAFF | TGTGCCAGCAGCGCGGGGGATGAAGCTTTCTTT
17 | TRBJ2-7 | TRBV14 | few | - | CASSPPIGAASYPEQYF | TGTGCCAGCAGCCCACCGATCGGAGCAGCCTCGTACCCCGAGCAGTACTTC
14 | TRBJ1-1 | TRBV6-1 | many | - | CASTAGGGYTEAFF | TGTGCCAGCACCGCCGGCGGCGGCTACACTGAAGCTTTCTTT
16 | TRBJ2-1 | TRBV19 | - | TRBD2 | CASSIPWEAGDNEQFF | TGTGCCAGTAGTATTCCCTGGGAAGCGGGAGATAATGAGCAGTTCTTC
20 | TRBJ2-1 | TRBV27 | many | TRBD2 | CASSFRTSGSGASTYNEQFF | TGTGCCAGCAGTTTTCGGACTAGCGGGAGCGGGGCATCGACCTACAATGAGCAGTTCTTC
15 | TRBJ1-5 | TRBV20-1 | many | TRBD1 | CSATQGQGMGQPQHF | TGCAGTGCCACCCAAGGACAGGGTATGGGTCAGCCCCAGCATTTT
17 | TRBJ2-6 | TRBV20-1 | - | TRBD1 | CSARGDSPLFGANVLTF | TGCAGTGCTAGAGGGGACAGCCCTTTATTTGGGGCCAACGTCCTGACTTTC
16 | TRBJ2-2 | TRBV2 | many | TRBD2 | CASRQLAGVGTGELFF | TGTGCCAGCAGACAACTAGCGGGAGTTGGCACCGGGGAGCTGTTTTTT